These T cell receptor beta chains were read from a single sample in a study of shared clonotypes between healthy human individuals. Clones were read by immunoSEQ multiplex PCR, and TCRdb kept only the in-frame ones, dropping some. This repertoire shows roughly 2.6 million clones, around 90% found once; its top ten account for over 0.12%. The sequencing input was naive CD4+ T cells sorted from blood. The receptors shown here come from a man aged 18 to 30 in good health. Both conserved end residues are part of each CDR3. Clone sizes are given selectively: once, few, many, or a class where the clone is expanded.

NA,TRBV9,CASSPQTFGNSPLHF
NA,TRBV4-3,CASSQEDRGNQPQHF
NA,TRBV25-1,CASSEVDRPGYEQYF
NA,TRBV7-9,CASSLAFLNEQYF
NA,TRBV6-1,CASSGPHGSSYEQYF
NA,TRBV6-5,CASGPPPETQYF
NA,TRBV30,CAWSATWGAGSYEQYF
NA,TRBV11-2,CASSFYWDSWCYSNQPQHF
once,TRBV9,CASSGQLSGNTIYF
NA,TRBV18,CASSPSGDSPLHF
NA,TRBV18,CASSPPSQQETQYF
once,TRBV6-5,CASSRGRGNNSPLHF
NA,TRBV6-8,CARNFSGRGTDTQYF
NA,TRBV18,CASSPPGQGLYEQYF
NA,TRBV4-2,CASSHEGTGGPYEQYF
NA,TRBV27,CASSSFGTSGRDEQFF
NA,TRBV9,CASSPREGRWDTGELFF
NA,TRBV5-1,CASTRTVVNTGELFF
NA,TRBV7-2,CASSLTRGLGMNTEAFF
NA,TRBV6-6,CASSYRPMLQSYEQYF
few,TRBV5-4,CASSLEGYSPLHF
NA,TRBV30,CAWSVTQGDSPLHF
NA,TRBV4-2,CASSPGTSGGQETQYF
NA,TRBV28,CASSFSRGKMGGYTF
NA,TRBV14,CASSQAYYNEQFF
NA,TRBV4-1,CASSQGLRGYYTF
once,TRBV7-9,CASSLAKGGRVSGNTIYF
NA,TRBV7-2,CASSPSGTSGRATYNEQFF
NA,TRBV30,CAWSDSDSLSWNTEAFF
NA,TRBV21-1,CASSKAQREGLEQYF
NA,TRBV28,CASRAGPGSPLHF
NA,TRBV5-1,CASRRTSQHEQYF
once,TRBV6-6,CASRGSGAKSEKLFF
NA,TRBV6-6,CASSYGDGAYGYTF
NA,TRBV25-1,CASSHPGQGYEQYF
NA,TRBV4-3,CASSPGPSYNEQFF
NA,TRBV7-2,CASSLALNTDTQYF
NA,TRBV25-1,CASSAGQGYEKLFF
NA,TRBV18,CASSQDRVEETQYF
NA,TRBV5-1,CASSLTTTNTGELFF
NA,TRBV2,CASSASGGAAEQYF
NA,TRBV7-9,CASSLGLTGTLAYEQYF
NA,TRBV6-4,CASSEGGAGANVLTF
NA,TRBV7-6,CASGTRLNTEAFF
NA,TRBV27,CASSLGGSNYGYTF
NA,TRBV7-2,CASSLRANTGELFF
NA,TRBV6-5,CASSSAGGGEQYF
once,TRBV18,CASSPRRQRGGLADTQYF
NA,TRBV4-2,CASSQDLLAGGLETQYF
NA,TRBV4-1,CASRAGTSNYGYTF
NA,TRBV19,CASSPGSFLPQHF
NA,TRBV2,CASRGQGKEYF
NA,TRBV5-1,CASRVLASGVGTEAFF
NA,TRBV11-2,CASSLAGGIETQYF
NA,TRBV10-3,CAISETDRGPYGYTF
NA,TRBV2,CANTGSSGYTF
NA,TRBV2,CASSVPSTDTQYF
NA,TRBV5-4,CASSTSEGRGETQYF
NA,TRBV29-1,CSAVRDSNEQYF
NA,TRBV28,CASSLSLYGYTF